The clone carrying this TCR beta chain was seen a few times. Its antigen is as yet unknown. Quantitative 5'-RACE with molecular barcodes produced the TCR beta libraries. TCRdb analysed the 5' RACE reads with MiXCR anew, one entry per CDR3 protein. The sample contains 800,000 to 900,000 distinct CDR3 sequences, about an eighth of which appear only once. The junction had 6 bases not matched to a gene; V was cut back by 0 bases and J by 2 bases. Germline V lookup: CDR1 DFQATT, CDR2 SNEGSKA (reference sequence). The length of the CDR3 is 16 residues. This entry comes from a study of CD8 T cells in ankylosing spondylitis. Broader study findings: Before this, some motif variants had been reported in reactive arthritis synovial fluid and blood. Significant enrichment of disease-linked clones was reportedly seen in matched ankylosing spondylitis synovial fluid. In peripheral blood, disease-linked CD8+ clones occurred at relatively low frequencies. Seemingly distinctive of ankylosing spondylitis blood was a TCR beta motif formed by eight highly homologous variants.

The sample taken for sequencing was blood, either unsorted or a sorted T cell fraction (not recorded which). This chain connects TRBV20-1 to TRBJ2-3; 9 bases are a match to TRBD2. The sequence derives from a male donor with ankylosing spondylitis. DNA of the CDR3: TGCAGTGCTAGAGATCCAGCGGGGGGATACACAGATACGCAGTATTTT. It translates to CSARDPAGGYTDTQYF.